The 5 T cell receptor beta chains below come from one sample, sequenced in a study of shared clonotypes between healthy human individuals (dated by TCRdb to about 2020). Library prep was done by the immunoSEQ multiplex PCR assay. The clones in this table, taken by TCRdb from immuneACCESS, are in-frame only. Not every clone is retained; where verified, under half of the shortfall comes from an unresolved V gene, and the cause of the rest is unknown. The sample records approximately 1,500,000 clones, 95% to 99% of which are singletons. Roughly 0.45% of the sample is taken by the ten largest. The sample consisted of naive CD4+ T cells sorted from blood. Taken with the paper, the label for cell subset or site translates to: CD45RA+ positively selected. Source of these receptors: a man aged 25 to 40 in good health.

The V call is TRBV5-1, the J call TRBJ2-3, with a weak D call TRBD2 (6 bases). Trimming removed 4 bases at V and 0 bases at J, with 18 bases between. The CDR3 covers 17 residues. Germline CDR1 is SGHRS and CDR2 is YFSETQ. CDR3: CASSHLEGPLSTDTQYF. The CDR3 DNA reads as TGCGCCAGCAGCCATCTGGAGGGCCCACTTAGCACAGATACGCAGTATTTT.

This clone was recorded only once. The gene calls are TRBV12-5 and TRBJ1-1; D gene uncertain. Germline loops: CDR1 LGHNT, CDR2 FRNRAP. The CDR3 length is 13 residues. The germline V and J ends were trimmed by 9 bases and 1 base, with 12 bases remaining between them. CDR3 nucleotide sequence: TGTGCTAGCGCTAATGAGAGGAACACTGAAGCTTTCTTT. Amino acids: CASANERNTEAFF.

As concerns this clone: Within the sample, other DNA sequences also encode this same CDR3. This chain joins TRBV9 and TRBJ2-2; perhaps TRBD2 as D (5 bases). Trimming removed 0 bases from V and 8 bases from J, with 14 bases in between. Germline CDR1 reads SGDLS; CDR2 reads YYNGEE. This CDR3 contains 15 residues. The CDR3 is CASSVASSRSGELFF. The CDR3 coding sequence is TGTGCCAGCAGCGTAGCTTCTAGCCGGTCGGGGGAGCTGTTTTTT.

Only one count was recorded for this clone. This chain uses TRBV6-5 with TRBJ2-4; D may be TRBD2 (7 bases). The CDR3 sequence is 14 residues long. The germline gives CDR1 MNHEY, CDR2 SVGAGI. V lost 6 bases and J 5 bases, leaving 14 bases between the germline ends. The CDR3 bases are TGTGCCAGCAGAATGGGGGGGGCAGAAAACATTCAGTACTTC. It translates to CASRMGGAENIQYF.

The chain uses TRBV5-1 and TRBJ2-5, with TRBD2 matching over 8 bases. Germline loops: CDR1 SGHRS, CDR2 YFSETQ. The CDR3 spans 13 residues. J was trimmed by 4 bases and V by 4 bases; bases with no gene match: 3. CDR3 protein: CASSDLAGETQYF. DNA of the CDR3: TGCGCCAGCAGCGACCTAGCGGGAGAGACCCAGTACTTC.